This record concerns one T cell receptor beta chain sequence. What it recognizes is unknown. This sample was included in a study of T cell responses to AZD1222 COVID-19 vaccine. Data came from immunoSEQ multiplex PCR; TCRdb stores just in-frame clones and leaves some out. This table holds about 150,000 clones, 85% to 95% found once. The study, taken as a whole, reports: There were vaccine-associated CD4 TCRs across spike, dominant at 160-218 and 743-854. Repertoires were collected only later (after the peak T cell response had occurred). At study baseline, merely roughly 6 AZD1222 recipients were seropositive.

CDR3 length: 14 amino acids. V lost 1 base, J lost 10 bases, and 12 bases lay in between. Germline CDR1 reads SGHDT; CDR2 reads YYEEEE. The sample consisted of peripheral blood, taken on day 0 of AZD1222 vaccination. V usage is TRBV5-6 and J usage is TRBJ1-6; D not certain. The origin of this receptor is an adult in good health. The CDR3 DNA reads TGTGCCAGCAGCTTGTTTGGGAAGCAATCACCCCTCCACTTT. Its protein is CASSLFGKQSPLHF.